The next 32 T cell receptor beta chains were all read from a single sample in a study of shared clonotypes between healthy human individuals. Libraries were prepared by immunoSEQ multiplex PCR; TCRdb keeps only in-frame clonotypes and omits some of them. The sample holds 1,100,000 or so clones, around 78% seen once. Sequenced material: memory CD4+ T cells from PBMCs. Specified subset: CD45RA-negative fraction. The receptors were gathered from a man between 18 and 29 years old in good health. Some clones in this sample may be carry-over from other donors' samples.

This chain joins TRBV2 and TRBJ1-4; D is ambiguous. V was pared by 6 bases and J by 3 bases, with 14 bases between. Germline CDR1 and CDR2: SNHLY and FYNNEI. The CDR3 sequence is 15 residues long. The chain's CDR3 is CASRFLDTSNEKLFF. The CDR3, as DNA: TGTGCCAGCAGATTTCTCGACACCTCTAATGAAAAACTGTTTTTT. Together with reference TRBV2 and TRBJ1-4, the CDR3 gives the full variable domain: EPEVTQTPSHQVTQMGQEVILRCVPISNHLYFYWYRQILGQKVEFLVSFYNNEISEKSEIFDDQFSVERPDGSNFTLKIRSTKLEDSAMYFCASRFLDTSNEKLFFGSGTQLSVL.

The chain links TRBV15 to TRBJ2-1; D uncertain. V was clipped by 0 bases and J by 3 bases, with 9 bases between them. The CDR3 is 15 amino acids. CDR1 is LNHNV and CDR2 is YYDKDF in the germline V gene (reference sequence). This chain's CDR3 is CATSRDLGFYNEQFF. CDR3 bases: TGTGCCACCAGCAGAGATCTTGGGTTCTACAATGAGCAGTTCTTC.

CDR3 nucleotides: TGTGCCAGCAGCTGGGGGACTGGCGGCGAGCAGTACTTC. Translation: CASSWGTGGEQYF. This chain links TRBV5-4 with TRBJ2-7; TRBD2 is a possible D gene (6 bases). Germline lookup yields CDR1 SGHNT and CDR2 YYREEE (reference sequence). V shed 3 bases and J shed 6 bases, with 13 bases lying between them. The CDR3 runs to 13 residues. The full variable domain, rest sourced from reference TRBV5-4 and TRBJ2-7, is ETGVTQSPTHLIKTRGQQVTLRCSSQSGHNTVSWYQQALGQGPQFIFQYYREEENGRGNFPPRFSGLQFPNYSSELNVNALELDDSALYLCASSWGTGGEQYFGPGTRLTVT.

This chain uses TRBV5-1 with TRBJ1-2; D might be TRBD1 (5 bases). Trimming shortened V by 0 bases and J by 5 bases, and 11 bases separated the two germline ends. CDR1 is SGHRS and CDR2 is YFSETQ in the germline V gene. The CDR3 has 14 amino acids. The chain's CDR3 is CASSLEGTDYGYTF. CDR3 in DNA: TGCGCCAGCAGCTTGGAAGGGACGGATTATGGCTACACCTTC.

V and J are TRBV6-1 and TRBJ2-3; D is uncertain. CDR1 is MNHNS, CDR2 SASEGT, per germline. The CDR3 is made up of 16 amino acids. V was pared by 3 bases and J by 5 bases, with 18 bases between. In nucleotides, the CDR3 is TGTGCCAGCAGTGAGGTCCAGCCCAGCCTGGGAGATACGCAGTATTTT. Its protein is CASSEVQPSLGDTQYF.

The rearrangement links TRBV7-3 to TRBJ2-3; 13 nucleotides match TRBD2. V lost 4 bases and J lost 4; bases outside the gene matches: 5. The CDR3 has 16 residues. Germline V gives CDR1 SGHTA, CDR2 FQGTGA. CDR3 protein: CASSSGLAGVADTQYF. The CDR3 DNA sequence: TGTGCCAGCAGCTCCGGACTAGCGGGAGTGGCAGATACGCAGTATTTT. Full variable domain (outside the CDR3, taken from reference TRBV7-3 and TRBJ2-3): GAGVSQTPSNKVTEKGKYVELRCDPISGHTALYWYRQSLGQGPEFLIYFQGTGAADDSGLPNDRFFAVRPEGSVSTLKIQRTERGDSAVYLCASSSGLAGVADTQYFGPGTRLTVL.

This clone appeared a single time. This chain joins TRBV11-1 and TRBJ2-7; 10 bases match TRBD1. After removal of 5 bases from V and 5 bases from J, the junction contained 6 bases not matched to a gene. Germline V CDR1 and CDR2: SGHAT, FQDESV (reference sequence). The CDR3 extends over 14 amino acids. In DNA, the CDR3 is TGTGCCAGCAGCCACTGGGACAGGGGCGACGAGCAGTACTTC. This codes for CASSHWDRGDEQYF.

This chain connects TRBV6-5 to TRBJ1-2; perhaps TRBD1 as D (5 bases). V was shortened by 0 bases and J by 0 bases, with 11 bases between the two germline ends. CDR3 length: 16 amino acids. Per the germline V gene, CDR1 is MNHEY and CDR2 is SVGAGI. In nucleotides, the CDR3 is TGTGCCAGCAGTTACTCGATAATCAGGGCTAACTATGGCTACACCTTC. This gives the protein CASSYSIIRANYGYTF.

This clone was detected ten times or more. The chain recombines TRBV5-5 with TRBJ2-4; D not certain. Trimming pared 4 bases from V and 1 base from J, leaving 9 bases between. CDR1 SGHKS and CDR2 YYEKEE come from the germline V gene (reference sequence). The CDR3 is made up of 14 amino acids. The DNA of the CDR3 is TGTGCCAGCAGCCCAGCTGGGGCCAAAAACATTCAGTACTTC. Residues: CASSPAGAKNIQYF.

This chain uses TRBV7-2 with TRBJ1-2, with no clear D. The V gene's germline CDR1 is SGHTA and CDR2 FQGNSA. Trimming removed 5 bases from V and 8 bases from J, with 15 bases in between. The CDR3 is made up of 13 amino acids. In nucleotides, the CDR3 is TGTGCCAGCAGCCCCCGCCTGGCCCGGGGCTACACCTTC. Amino acid sequence: CASSPRLARGYTF.

The gene calls are TRBV7-7 and TRBJ2-3; 9 bases map to TRBD1. V lost 5 bases, J lost 3 bases, and 15 bases stayed unmatched. Per germline, CDR1 SSHAT and CDR2 FNYEAQ (reference sequence). The CDR3 runs to 18 residues. CDR3 in DNA: TGTGCCAGCAGCGCCGGGACAGGGAGGACTACAGGGACAGATACGCAGTATTTT. Amino acid sequence: CASSAGTGRTTGTDTQYF.

Concerning this clone: Other DNA sequences in the same sample also yield this CDR3. The rearrangement joins TRBV5-4 to TRBJ2-5, with D perhaps matching TRBD2 (5 bases). The CDR3 is 14 amino acids. Germline loops: CDR1 SGHNT, CDR2 YYREEE (reference sequence). Between the trimmed V and J ends, which lost 0 bases and 7 bases, there was a span of 13 bases. CDR3 in DNA: TGTGCCAGCAGCTTGGCCGCAGCCCGGGGGACCCAGTACTTC. Its protein product is CASSLAAARGTQYF.

The chain uses TRBV30 and TRBJ2-7; D not certain. V lost 5 bases, J lost 0 bases, and 14 bases lay in between. CDR1 and CDR2 from the germline V gene are GTSNPN and SVGIG (reference sequence). The CDR3 loop spans 14 amino acids. CDR3 sequence: CAWDVGPSSYEQYF. CDR3 DNA: TGTGCCTGGGACGTAGGGCCGAGCTCCTACGAGCAGTACTTC. The full variable domain, with the rest looked up from reference TRBV30 and TRBJ2-7, is SQTIHQWPATLVQPVGSPLSLECTVEGTSNPNLYWYRQAAGRGLQLLFYSVGIGQISSEVPQNLSASRPQDRQFILSSKKLLLSDSGFYLCAWDVGPSSYEQYFGPGTRLTVT.

J is TRBJ2-3 and V is TRBV4-1, with D possibly being TRBD2 (6 bases). V dropped 4 bases and J dropped 2 bases, with 16 bases sitting between them. Per germline, CDR1 MGHRA and CDR2 YSYEKL. This CDR3 comprises 16 residues. CDR3 residues: CASSLLSGPYTDTQYF. The DNA for the CDR3 is TGCGCCAGCAGCCTACTTAGCGGCCCATACACAGATACGCAGTATTTT.

V usage is TRBV7-2 and J usage is TRBJ2-1, with 7 positions matching TRBD2. The CDR3 length is 14 residues. Losses at the gene ends were 2 bases for V and 5 bases for J; bases not matched to a gene: 3. Per the germline V gene, CDR1 is SGHTA and CDR2 is FQGNSA. CDR3 DNA sequence: TGTGCCAGCAGCTTATCGGCGGGAGACAATGAGCAGTTCTTC. Encoded protein: CASSLSAGDNEQFF.

The V and J genes are TRBV6-6 and TRBJ2-5, with D tentatively TRBD1 (5 bases). Germline V lookup: CDR1 MNHNY, CDR2 SVGAGI (reference sequence). The CDR3 has 15 amino acids. V lost 2 bases and J 1 base, leaving 11 bases between the germline ends. CDR3 in amino acids: CASSYGGRGQETQYF. CDR3 bases: TGTGCCAGCAGTTACGGCGGAAGGGGCCAAGAGACCCAGTACTTC.

The chain couples TRBV6-4 to TRBJ1-3; 7 nucleotides line up with TRBD1. Unmatched junction bases numbered 5, after V lost 7 bases and J lost 2 bases. CDR3 size: 14 residues. Germline loops: CDR1 MRHNA, CDR2 SNTAGT. CDR3 sequence (DNA): TGTGCCAGCAAGAGGGACAGAGCTGGAAACACCATATATTTT. Translated, it gives CASKRDRAGNTIYF.

The CDR3 loop reads CASSQLAVHYEQYF. CDR3 DNA sequence: TGTGCCAGCTCACAACTAGCGGTTCACTACGAGCAGTACTTC. The gene calls are TRBV18 and TRBJ2-7, with 8 positions matching TRBD2. V lost 4 bases and J lost 3; bases outside the gene matches: 5. This CDR3 region has 14 residues. CDR1 and CDR2 (germline): KGHSH, LQKENI.

The chain joins TRBV9 to TRBJ2-7; no clear D. The ends were cut back, 3 bases at V and 0 bases at J, with 7 bases in the middle. Germline V gene lookup returns CDR1 SGDLS and CDR2 YYNGEE. The CDR3 is 13 residues long. The CDR3 DNA sequence: TGTGCCAGCAGCGGCGCCAGCTCCTACGAGCAGTACTTC. It specifies CASSGASSYEQYF.

J is TRBJ2-7 and V is TRBV18; D is unclear. The V end was cut by 4 bases, the J end by 0 bases, with 10 bases between. The CDR3 totals 14 residues. Looked up from germline, CDR1 is KGHSH and CDR2 is LQKENI. The DNA for the CDR3 is TGTGCCAGCTCACTTTATACAAACTCCTACGAGCAGTACTTC. Translating gives CASSLYTNSYEQYF. The whole variable domain, filled in from reference TRBV18 and TRBJ2-7, reads NAGVMQNPRHLVRRRGQEARLRCSPMKGHSHVYWYRQLPEEGLKFMVYLQKENIIDESGMPKERFSAEFPKEGPSILRIQQVVRGDSAAYFCASSLYTNSYEQYFGPGTRLTVT.

This chain joins TRBV28 and TRBJ2-7; 11 bases line up with TRBD2. The CDR3 consists of 15 residues. With V trimmed by 8 bases and J by 2 bases, 8 bases remained unmatched. Per germline, CDR1 MDHEN and CDR2 SYDVKM. The CDR3, as DNA: TGTGCCAGCGAAACTCTTAGCGGGAGGGCCTACGAGCAGTACTTC. Translated: CASETLSGRAYEQYF.

This clone has only a few counts. The chain carries TRBV13 and TRBJ2-1, with a possible D match to TRBD2 (6 bases). V lost 3 bases and J 8 bases, leaving 20 bases between the germline ends. The CDR3 runs to 16 residues. The germline gives CDR1 PRHDT, CDR2 FYEKMQ (reference sequence). In DNA, the CDR3 is TGTGCCAGCAGCTTGGGACTCCCATGGGGTAGCGATGAGCAGTTCTTC. Its protein product is CASSLGLPWGSDEQFF. Filled out from reference TRBV13 and TRBJ2-1, the complete variable domain reads AAGVIQSPRHLIKEKRETATLKCYPIPRHDTVYWYQQGPGQDPQFLISFYEKMQSDKGSIPDRFSAQQFSDYHSELNMSSLELGDSALYFCASSLGLPWGSDEQFFGPGTRLTVL.

The gene calls are TRBV5-1 and TRBJ2-7; 8 nucleotides agree with TRBD2. Unmatched junction bases numbered 6, after V lost 4 bases and J lost 6 bases. This CDR3 is built from 13 residues. Germline CDR1 is SGHRS and CDR2 is YFSETQ. CDR3 sequence: CASSASSGLEQYF. The CDR3 DNA is TGCGCCAGCAGCGCTTCTAGCGGGCTCGAGCAGTACTTC.

The chain links TRBV5-1 to TRBJ2-7; TRBD1 matches 10 bases. CDR1 and CDR2 from the germline V gene are SGHRS and YFSETQ. The CDR3 has 14 amino acids. With 4 bases clipped from V and 7 bases from J, the junction kept 8 bases outside the gene matches. DNA of the CDR3: TGCGCCAGCAGCCCCGACAGGGGGCTGAGGGAGCAGTACTTC. It codes for CASSPDRGLREQYF.

This chain links TRBV5-1 with TRBJ2-5; unclear D gene. The CDR3 contains 13 residues. The V end was cut by 7 bases, the J end by 3 bases, with 13 bases between. The germline gives CDR1 SGHRS, CDR2 YFSETQ. The CDR3 region is CASAQFKEETQYF. CDR3 DNA: TGCGCCAGCGCCCAGTTCAAGGAAGAGACCCAGTACTTC.

V is TRBV10-3 and J is TRBJ2-7; D gene unclear. CDR3 length: 15 amino acids. CDR1 is ENHRY, CDR2 SYGVKD, per germline. V was pared by 6 bases and J by 4 bases, with 19 bases between. CDR3 loop: CAISPDPGSGYEQYF. The CDR3 nucleotides are TGTGCCATCAGCCCTGATCCGGGTTCGGGTTACGAGCAGTACTTC.

This rearrangement joins TRBV18 to TRBJ1-5; the D gene is possibly TRBD1 (5 bases). The V gene lost 2 bases and the J gene lost 4 bases, with 9 bases spanning the gap. The CDR3 is 14 amino acids. Germline CDR1 reads KGHSH; CDR2 reads LQKENI. For the CDR3, the DNA is TGTGCCAGCTCACCATCAGGGCAAAATCAGCCCCAGCATTTT. Translation gives CASSPSGQNQPQHF.

The rearrangement joins TRBV5-1 to TRBJ2-3, with 12 bases that match TRBD2. The CDR3 extends over 17 amino acids. Germline V gene lookup returns CDR1 SGHRS and CDR2 YFSETQ. Germline trimming cut 5 bases from V and 2 bases from J; bases unmatched to any gene: 9. The CDR3 DNA sequence: TGCGCCAGCAGTACATCCGGACTAGCGGGACTCACAGATACGCAGTATTTT. This codes for CASSTSGLAGLTDTQYF.

The chain links TRBV7-2 to TRBJ1-5; the D gene is possibly TRBD1 (6 bases). CDR1 and CDR2 (germline): SGHTA, FQGNSA. V shed 1 base and J shed 5 bases, with 6 bases lying between them. This CDR3 is 13 amino acids long. The CDR3 here is CASSLEGDQPQHF. CDR3 coding DNA: TGTGCCAGCAGCTTAGAGGGGGATCAGCCCCAGCATTTT. The variable domain in full, completed from reference TRBV7-2 and TRBJ1-5, reads GAGVSQSPSNKVTEKGKDVELRCDPISGHTALYWYRQSLGQGLEFLIYFQGNSAPDKSGLPSDRFSAERTGGSVSTLTIQRTQQEDSAVYLCASSLEGDQPQHFGDGTRLSIL.

There are many counts of this clone. The chain uses TRBV6-1 and TRBJ2-1; D is unclear. V was trimmed by 6 bases and J by 4 bases, leaving 13 bases between them. Germline assignment: CDR1 MNHNS and CDR2 SASEGT. This CDR3 comprises 14 residues. CDR3 DNA: TGTGCCAGCAGGAAGGGCATCGAATACAATGAGCAGTTCTTC. It yields the protein CASRKGIEYNEQFF.

The CDR3 region has the DNA TGTGCCAGCAGCCGCGTGCGAGGTGGTGGACTAGCGGGTGTCCGGTACTTC. Translation: CASSRVRGGGLAGVRYF. The chain couples TRBV5-6 to TRBJ2-7; 11 bases line up with TRBD2. V lost 4 bases and J lost 12; bases outside the gene matches: 21. Germline V gene data show CDR1 as SGHDT and CDR2 as YYEEEE. The CDR3 has 17 residues.

This clone was observed a handful of times. Other DNA sequences in the sample encode the same CDR3. The rearrangement uses TRBV7-9 and TRBJ2-7; D gene ambiguous. The CDR3 loop spans 12 amino acids. Germline CDR1 SEHNR, CDR2 FQNEAQ (reference sequence). V was pared by 1 base and J by 6 bases, with 7 bases between. The CDR3 is CASSLVGSEQYF. CDR3 coding DNA: TGTGCCAGCAGCTTAGTTGGTTCCGAGCAGTACTTC.